This T cell receptor (beta chain) was identified during a study of human T cells and chemical hapten exposure. Study as a whole: Weekly diphenylcyclopropenone doses were given to patients' scalps across the roughly 25-week study.

In the case of this clonotype: Its antigen is as yet unknown.

For the library, individual cDNA molecules each received unique molecular identifiers. Via MiXCR, TCRdb re-called the RACE reads, giving one row per CDR3 protein. The sample comprises 80,000 to 100,000 distinct CDR3 sequences, 25% to 30% of which are singletons, and about a tenth rests with the top ten. This CDR3 spans 13 amino acids. Trimming took off 6 bases at V and 7 bases at J, with 13 bases between the two ends. Germline V gene data show CDR1 as ENHRY and CDR2 as SYGVKD. General study results and limits: Relative to controls, expanded TCRs formed significantly more large CDR3 similarity clusters.

The time point: patch test 3, about 24 weeks after DPC sensitization. Treatment: therapeutic diphenylcyclopropenone sensitization with weekly scalp DPC. Drawing of blood took place ahead of applying each patch test. Sequences were derived from whole blood, sampled in connection with sensitization to the hapten diphenylcyclopropenone (DPC). The V call is TRBV10-3, the J call TRBJ2-4, with D tentatively TRBD1 (5 bases). This TCR derives from a man aged 40-49 years with alopecia areata. Some clones in this sample may be carry-over from other donors' samples. In DNA, the CDR3 is TGTGCCATCAGCGATACTAAGGGGAACATTCAGTACTTC. This codes for CAISDTKGNIQYF.